The 13 T cell receptor beta chains below were found in one sample sequenced in a study of CXCR3-negative and CXCR3-positive naive CD8 T cells. The libraries of TRB cDNA were prepared using 5' RACE with UMI labels. TCRdb reprocessed the 5' RACE reads, with one entry per CDR3 protein and no DNA. Its table lists tens of thousands of distinct CDR3 sequences. Sequencing was performed on naive CXCR3- CD8+ T cells from blood. Specified subset: CD45RO-CCR7+CD27+CD95- naive CD8+ T cells lacking CXCR3 (TNR3-). The receptors derive from a human donor in good health. Some clones in this sample may be carry-over from other donors' samples.

This chain uses TRBV25-1 with TRBJ2-3. This CDR3 comprises 12 residues. Germline assignment: CDR1 MGHDK and CDR2 SYGVNS. The CDR3 reads CASSEGTDTQYF. The full variable domain, its missing parts supplied by reference TRBV25-1 and TRBJ2-3, is EADIYQTPRYLVIGTGKKITLECSQTMGHDKMYWYQQDPGMELHLIHYSYGVNSTEKGDLSSESTVSRIRTEHFPLTLESARPSHTSQYLCASSEGTDTQYFGPGTRLTVL.

This chain links TRBV7-9 with TRBJ1-1; without DNA, the TCRdb call of TRBD1 cannot be checked. The CDR3 has 12 residues. Germline V gene lookup returns CDR1 SEHNR and CDR2 FQNEAQ (reference sequence). CDR3: CASTPARIEAFF.

The genes are TRBV7-7 and TRBJ2-1. The CDR3 consists of 12 residues. In germline, CDR1 is SSHAT, CDR2 FNYEAQ (reference sequence). The CDR3 here is CASSAGGDEQFF.

The chain uses TRBV27 and TRBJ1-1; TCRdb proposes TRBD1, but this gene call is untestable without DNA. This CDR3 is built from 16 residues. CDR1 and CDR2 (germline): MNHEY, SMNVEV (reference sequence). CDR3 loop: CASSYRVSAPVAEAFF.

The chain has TRBV28 and TRBJ2-7. The CDR3 has 14 amino acids. Germline assignment: CDR1 MDHEN and CDR2 SYDVKM. Here the CDR3 reads CASSSGWDSYEQYF.

V gene TRBV5-1 combines with J gene TRBJ1-5; TCRdb names TRBD1, which stays unverified in the absence of DNA. This CDR3 contains 15 residues. CDR1 is SGHRS, CDR2 YFSETQ, per germline. This chain's CDR3 is CASSPLEGAKGPQHF.

This chain links TRBV20-1 with TRBJ2-7. This CDR3 spans 15 amino acids. Germline CDR1 reads DFQATT; CDR2 reads SNEGSKA (reference sequence). CDR3 loop: CSARDLSGRSYEQYF.

The V gene is TRBV7-2, the J gene TRBJ2-7; TCRdb proposes TRBD1, but this gene call is untestable without DNA. The CDR3 runs 16 residues. Germline CDR1 is SGHTA and CDR2 is FQGNSA. CDR3 in amino acids: CASSIQGALSSYEQYF. The whole variable domain, filled in from reference TRBV7-2 and TRBJ2-7, reads GAGVSQSPSNKVTEKGKDVELRCDPISGHTALYWYRQSLGQGLEFLIYFQGNSAPDKSGLPSDRFSAERTGGSVSTLTIQRTQQEDSAVYLCASSIQGALSSYEQYFGPGTRLTVT.

The V and J genes are TRBV11-3 and TRBJ2-3; the TCRdb call, TRBD1, lacks DNA for checking. Germline V gene lookup returns CDR1 SGHNT and CDR2 YENEEA. The CDR3 covers 12 residues. This CDR3 reads CASSLGENTQYF.

The chain is built from TRBV5-5 and TRBJ2-7; TCRdb proposes TRBD2, but this gene call is untestable without DNA. Germline V gives CDR1 SGHKS, CDR2 YYEKEE (reference sequence). This CDR3 contains 14 residues. CDR3 residues: CASSLESPNYEQYF.

The chain couples TRBV29-1 to TRBJ2-7; TCRdb returns TRBD1, unconfirmable since there is no DNA. CDR1 is SQVTM, CDR2 ANQGSEA, per germline. The CDR3 runs 13 residues. CDR3 protein: CSVEKGQSYEQYF.

The chain joins TRBV6-4 to TRBJ2-1. Germline V gives CDR1 MRHNA, CDR2 SNTAGT. This CDR3 has 15 amino acids. The CDR3 sequence is CASSDSSQQTNEQFF.

V gene TRBV27 combines with J gene TRBJ1-2. Germline lookup yields CDR1 MNHEY and CDR2 SMNVEV (reference sequence). CDR3 length equals 15 residues. CDR3 region: CASSSPPGWDWGYTF.